This T cell receptor (beta chain) was recovered during a study of T cells in narcolepsy. TCRdb's table, derived via immunoSEQ multiplex PCR, lists solely in-frame clones and lacks some. The sample lists some 13,000 clones; about 89% were seen once. With V trimmed by 7 bases and J by 4 bases, 19 bases remained unmatched. The CDR3 runs to 20 residues. CDR1 is SGHRS, CDR2 YFSETQ, per germline. This chain joins TRBV5-1 and TRBJ2-2, with 13 bases that match TRBD2. Sequenced input: CD45RA- memory CD4+ T cells from PBMCs. The TCR originated in a human donor with narcolepsy. The CDR3 sequence: CASADRGTSGRALSTGELFF. The CDR3 coding sequence is TGCGCCAGCGCGGACAGGGGCACTAGCGGGAGGGCCTTGAGCACCGGGGAGCTGTTTTTT. The full variable domain, with the rest looked up from reference TRBV5-1 and TRBJ2-2, is KAGVTQTPRYLIKTRGQQVTLSCSPISGHRSVSWYQQTPGQGLQFLFEYFSETQRNKGNFPGRFSGRQFSNSRSEMNVSTLELGDSALYLCASADRGTSGRALSTGELFFGEGSRLTVL.